These 29 T cell receptor beta chains were all obtained from the same sample, sequenced in a study of blood T cells in healthy people across ages. Primers used in a second PCR of roughly 7 to 11 cycles were a sample-barcoded 5' primer and a J-beta primer mix. TCRdb itself ran the 5' RACE reads through MiXCR, one entry per CDR3 protein. This sample has over 950,000 distinct CDR3 sequences, with roughly 47% found just once. Sequencing was performed on blood. The receptors were gathered from a woman aged 55-75 years in good health.

The chain is built from TRBV29-1 and TRBJ2-7, with D maybe TRBD1 (5 bases). This CDR3 contains 15 residues. CDR1 and CDR2 from the germline V gene are SQVTM and ANQGSEA. The V end was cut by 0 bases, the J end by 0 bases, with 12 bases between. CDR3 residues: CSVEDPDKSSYEQYF. In nucleotides, the CDR3 is TGCAGCGTTGAAGACCCGGACAAGAGCTCCTACGAGCAGTACTTC.

This clonotype was seen only a few times. The rearrangement links TRBV11-2 to TRBJ2-4; either TRBD1 or TRBD2 may fit D (5 bases each). Germline CDR1 is SGHAT and CDR2 is FQNNGV. The CDR3 has 14 residues. Deletions cut 1 base from V and 7 bases from J, with 11 bases between. CDR3 sequence: CASSLVGGTNIQYF. The CDR3 coding sequence is TGTGCCAGCAGCTTAGTTGGGGGTACGAACATTCAGTACTTC. Variable domain in full (rest from reference TRBV11-2 and TRBJ2-4): EAGVAQSPRYKIIEKRQSVAFWCNPISGHATLYWYQQILGQGPKLLIQFQNNGVVDDSQLPKDRFSAERLKGVDSTLKIQPAKLEDSAVYLCASSLVGGTNIQYFGAGTRLSVL.

CDR3 sequence (DNA): TGCGCCAGCAGCCAAGAATATGGGTACCCCGGGGAGCTGTTTTTT. Amino acid sequence: CASSQEYGYPGELFF. This chain links TRBV4-1 with TRBJ2-2; D remains ambiguous. Germline CDR1 reads MGHRA; CDR2 reads YSYEKL. V dropped 0 bases and J dropped 6 bases, with 11 bases sitting between them. CDR3 length equals 15 residues.

The chain has TRBV7-8 and TRBJ2-7; perhaps TRBD2 as D (6 bases). The CDR3 is made up of 16 amino acids. V lost 4 bases to trimming and J lost 4 bases, with 20 bases between them. CDR1 and CDR2 from the germline V gene are SGHVS and FQNEAQ. The CDR3 sequence: CASSSLDYQDPYEQYF. CDR3 bases: TGTGCCAGCAGCTCATTGGACTACCAGGACCCTTACGAGCAGTACTTC.

This clonotype was recorded a few times. The rearrangement joins TRBV7-9 to TRBJ2-1, with D possibly matching TRBD2 (6 bases). V was shortened by 1 base and J by 13 bases, with 14 bases between the two germline ends. This CDR3 has 13 amino acids. CDR1 and CDR2 from the germline V gene are SEHNR and FQNEAQ (reference sequence). DNA for the CDR3: TGTGCCAGCAGCTTAGGTGGAGGGCAGCAACAGTTCTTC. Protein: CASSLGGGQQQFF.

The genes are TRBV2 and TRBJ1-2; 8 positions match TRBD1. After removal of 4 bases from V and 8 bases from J, the junction contained 6 bases not matched to a gene. The CDR3 has 13 amino acids. Germline CDR1 is SNHLY and CDR2 is FYNNEI. CDR3 nucleotides: TGTGCCAGCAGTGTACAGGGGGTTGGAGGCTACACCTTC. Encoded protein: CASSVQGVGGYTF.

The gene calls are TRBV30 and TRBJ2-7; 9 bases agree with TRBD1. J was trimmed by 6 bases and V by 3 bases; bases with no gene match: 15. This CDR3 contains 16 residues. From germline, CDR1 is GTSNPN and CDR2 SVGIG (reference sequence). This CDR3 is CAWSHPGQGRNLEQYF. In DNA form, the CDR3 reads TGTGCCTGGAGCCATCCGGGACAGGGACGAAATCTCGAGCAGTACTTC.

The chain joins TRBV20-1 to TRBJ2-5; 13 positions agree with TRBD2. This CDR3 is built from 17 residues. V was pared by 3 bases and J by 2 bases, with 9 bases of the junction left unmatched. CDR1 DFQATT and CDR2 SNEGSKA come from the germline V gene (reference sequence). The CDR3 here is CSASPGLAGVGQETQYF. CDR3 DNA sequence: TGCAGTGCTAGCCCCGGACTAGCGGGAGTAGGGCAAGAGACCCAGTACTTC.

This clonotype was counted a single time. The chain links TRBV6-5 to TRBJ2-7; 8 bases map to TRBD1. The trim removed 6 bases at V and 2 bases at J, leaving 12 bases unmatched. The CDR3 is made up of 16 amino acids. The V gene's germline CDR1 is MNHEY and CDR2 SVGAGI. The CDR3 coding sequence is TGTGCCAGCAGCCTAGGAAAGGGACAGGTGACCTACGAGCAGTACTTC. Residues: CASSLGKGQVTYEQYF.

The chain recombines TRBV20-1 with TRBJ1-2, with D perhaps TRBD1 (6 bases). V dropped 6 bases and J dropped 4 bases, with 18 bases sitting between them. The CDR3 has 14 residues. Germline CDR1 and CDR2: DFQATT and SNEGSKA (reference sequence). CDR3: CSANHQTGIYGYTF. The CDR3 coding sequence is TGCAGTGCCAACCACCAGACAGGCATCTATGGCTACACCTTC.

As for this clonotype: Since a much larger clone is just one base distant, this may be a read error. The chain carries TRBV6-1 and TRBJ2-5; D possibly matches TRBD1 or TRBD2 (5 bases each). This CDR3 is 13 amino acids long. Germline V gene sequence: CDR1 MNHNS, CDR2 SASEGT. CDR3 in amino acids: CASVRGSEEAQYF. As DNA, the CDR3 is TGTGCCAGTGTGAGGGGATCTGAAGAGGCCCAGTACTTC.

This clonotype was counted between two and nine times. The J gene is TRBJ2-1, the V gene TRBV7-9; a possible D gene is TRBD2 (5 bases). The CDR3 extends over 12 amino acids. Germline loops: CDR1 SEHNR, CDR2 FQNEAQ (reference sequence). The ends were cut back, 5 bases at V and 5 bases at J, with 7 bases in the middle. The CDR3 nucleotides read TGTGCCAGCAGCACTAGGGACAATGAGCAGTTCTTC. It is translated as CASSTRDNEQFF. Based on the CDR3 plus reference TRBV7-9 and TRBJ2-1, the full variable domain is DTGVSQNPRHKITKRGQNVTFRCDPISEHNRLYWYRQTLGQGPEFLTYFQNEAQLEKSRLLSDRFSAERPKGSFSTLEIQRTEQGDSAMYLCASSTRDNEQFFGPGTRLTVL.

In this sample, this clonotype turned up a few times. The chain joins TRBV29-1 to TRBJ2-7; D is unclear. The germline V and J ends were trimmed by 7 bases and 4 bases, with 8 bases remaining between them. CDR1 is SQVTM and CDR2 is ANQGSEA in the germline V gene. The CDR3 extends over 10 amino acids. The CDR3 reads CSAEDYEQYF. CDR3 nucleotide sequence: TGCAGCGCCGAAGATTACGAGCAGTACTTC.

The chain has TRBV29-1 and TRBJ2-3; D possibly corresponds to TRBD2 (6 bases). V lost 4 bases, J lost 1 base, and 18 bases lay in between. CDR1 SQVTM and CDR2 ANQGSEA come from the germline V gene. The CDR3 has 16 residues. The CDR3, as DNA: TGCAGCGTTGTACGCGGGGTCGCGAGGGGCACAGATACGCAGTATTTT. Protein sequence: CSVVRGVARGTDTQYF.

This clonotype has more than one count but fewer than ten. The chain combines TRBV5-1 with TRBJ2-3; D may match TRBD1 or TRBD2 (6 bases each). The V gene lost 0 bases and the J gene lost 2 bases, with 13 bases spanning the gap. Germline V lookup: CDR1 SGHRS, CDR2 YFSETQ. The CDR3 extends over 16 amino acids. The DNA for the CDR3 is TGCGCCAGCAGCTTGGCCGAGGGGGGTACCACAGATACGCAGTATTTT. This encodes CASSLAEGGTTDTQYF.

V and J are TRBV7-9 and TRBJ1-5, with D unresolved. This CDR3 has 13 amino acids. Trimming took 8 bases from V and 5 from J, leaving 13 bases between them. Looked up from germline, CDR1 is SEHNR and CDR2 is FQNEAQ (reference sequence). The CDR3 spells CASSRLDYQPQHF. The CDR3 DNA is TGTGCCAGCTCTCGACTAGATTATCAGCCCCAGCATTTT.

There are a few counts of this clonotype. The rearrangement links TRBV6-1 to TRBJ2-4; TRBD1 aligns across 8 bases. J was trimmed by 3 bases and V by 6 bases; bases with no gene match: 16. Germline values: CDR1 MNHNS, CDR2 SASEGT. The CDR3 runs 18 residues. Here the CDR3 DNA reads TGTGCCAGCAGCCTACACCCTCAGGGGGCTGAGTACAAAAACATTCAGTACTTC. Its translation is CASSLHPQGAEYKNIQYF.

With regard to this clonotype: It may be a read error: a sequence one base away is much more abundant. The rearrangement links TRBV12-3 or TRBV12-4 to TRBJ2-1; D is ambiguous. Trimming cost V 7 bases and J 13 bases, with 23 bases left between them. This CDR3 has 14 residues. Here the CDR3 reads CASTRGRTSETQFF. CDR3 bases: TGTGCCAGCACCCGAGGTAGGACGTCGGAGACCCAGTTCTTC.

This chain joins TRBV7-2 and TRBJ1-1; D is perhaps TRBD1 (5 bases). Germline V gene data show CDR1 as SGHTA and CDR2 as FQGNSA. The V end was cut by 4 bases, the J end by 0 bases, with 12 bases between. This CDR3 has 15 amino acids. The CDR3 reads CASSSETAVNTEAFF. CDR3 DNA: TGTGCCAGCAGCTCTGAGACAGCCGTGAACACTGAAGCTTTCTTT.

The gene calls are TRBV14 and TRBJ2-6; 7 nucleotides align to TRBD1. The trim removed 5 bases at V and 4 bases at J, leaving 8 bases unmatched. Looked up from germline, CDR1 is SGHDN and CDR2 is FVKESK. The CDR3 covers 16 residues. The CDR3 loop is CASSNRTGTGANVLTF. DNA for the CDR3: TGTGCCAGCAGCAACCGGACAGGTACCGGGGCCAACGTCCTGACTTTC.

The V gene is TRBV6-5, the J gene TRBJ2-7; 8 bases are shared with TRBD2. The CDR3 has 14 amino acids. Germline loops: CDR1 MNHEY, CDR2 SVGAGI. With 10 bases clipped from V and 4 bases from J, the junction kept 12 bases outside the gene matches. The CDR3 nucleotides are TGTGCCAAAAACGGAAGACTAGCGACATACGAGCAGTACTTC. Encoded protein: CAKNGRLATYEQYF.

The CDR3 region has the DNA TGTGCCAGCAGCCTCGGTAGGCTCCGTGAAAGCGAAAAACTGTTTTTT. Protein: CASSLGRLRESEKLFF. The genes are TRBV5-8 and TRBJ1-4; D unclear. CDR1 and CDR2 from the germline V gene are SGHTS and YDEGEE. The CDR3 length is 16 residues. Trimming removed 4 bases at V and 8 bases at J, with 21 bases between.

This chain connects TRBV6-5 to TRBJ1-1; tentative D call: TRBD1 (5 bases). The CDR3 consists of 15 residues. Between the trimmed V and J ends, which lost 2 bases and 0 bases, there was a span of 10 bases. Germline-derived CDR1 and CDR2 are MNHEY and SVGAGI. The CDR3 protein is CASSYRGRMNTEAFF. DNA of the CDR3: TGTGCCAGCAGTTACAGGGGAAGGATGAACACTGAAGCTTTCTTT.

This rearrangement joins TRBV29-1 to TRBJ1-2; D possibly corresponds to TRBD1 (5 bases). Trimming pared 4 bases from V and 4 bases from J, leaving 13 bases between. CDR3 length: 13 residues. The germline V gene has CDR1 SQVTM and CDR2 ANQGSEA. The CDR3 DNA sequence: TGCAGCGTTGCAGGATTGGGGCGCTATGGCTACACCTTC. It is translated as CSVAGLGRYGYTF. Filled out from reference TRBV29-1 and TRBJ1-2, the complete variable domain reads SAVISQKPSRDICQRGTSLTIQCQVDSQVTMMFWYRQQPGQSLTLIATANQGSEATYESGFVIDKFPISRPNLTFSTLTVSNMSPEDSSIYLCSVAGLGRYGYTFGSGTRLTVV.

This clonotype appeared many times. The CDR3 DNA sequence: TGTGCCATCAGTGGCGGACAGAGAGCTAACTATGGCTACACCTTC. Translation: CAISGGQRANYGYTF. The V gene is TRBV10-3, the J gene TRBJ1-2; TRBD1 is a possible D gene (6 bases). V lost 4 bases, J lost 0 bases, and 12 bases lay in between. Looked up from germline, CDR1 is ENHRY and CDR2 is SYGVKD. This CDR3 is built from 15 residues.

This rearrangement joins TRBV5-1 to TRBJ1-2; 9 bases align to TRBD1. Germline assignment: CDR1 SGHRS and CDR2 YFSETQ. There are 16 residues in the CDR3. V lost 5 bases, J lost 8 bases, and 16 bases stayed unmatched. The CDR3 DNA reads TGCGCCAGCAGTACCGGTGGGACAGGGTCTCTAGGAGGCTACACCTTC. Translated: CASSTGGTGSLGGYTF.

V is TRBV18 and J is TRBJ2-7, with D hard to call. Germline values: CDR1 KGHSH, CDR2 LQKENI. CDR3 length: 12 amino acids. Trimming pared 8 bases from V and 3 bases from J, leaving 11 bases between. The CDR3 coding sequence is TGTGCCAGCACGACATTAGACTACGAGCAGTACTTC. Translated, it gives CASTTLDYEQYF.

The rearrangement links TRBV7-2 to TRBJ2-3; 7 bases map to TRBD2. V lost 1 base to trimming and J lost 0 bases; unmatched junction nucleotides: 7. The CDR3 is made up of 17 amino acids. Germline values: CDR1 SGHTA, CDR2 FQGNSA. This CDR3 reads CASSLVASGFSTDTQYF. CDR3 in DNA: TGTGCCAGCAGCTTAGTAGCTAGCGGCTTTAGCACAGATACGCAGTATTTT.

On this clonotype itself: One end of the junction fails to match germline, which may point to a read error. The CDR3 reads CASSLASDMQYF. The DNA of the CDR3 is TGCGCCAGCAGCTTGGCCTCGGATATGCAGTATTTT. The chain carries TRBV5-1 and TRBJ2-3; D gene uncertain. The CDR3 runs 12 residues. CDR1 and CDR2 (germline): SGHRS, YFSETQ.